Presented here are 18 T cell receptor beta chains from one specimen sequenced in a study of T cell responses to AZD1222 COVID-19 vaccine. Repertoires were generated with immunoSEQ multiplex PCR, while TCRdb's copy carries only in-frame clones and drops some. The sample has more than 150,000 clones; around 92% are singletons. The sequencing used peripheral blood, collected 28 days after the second AZD1222 dose. The receptor set was obtained from an adult who received the AZD1222 COVID-19 vaccine.

J is TRBJ2-1 and V is TRBV11-1; a weak D match, TRBD2 (6 bases). The germline V gene encodes CDR1 SGHAT and CDR2 FQDESV (reference sequence). V was trimmed by 1 base and J by 4 bases, leaving 8 bases between them. The CDR3 covers 14 residues. The chain's CDR3 is CASSLGRDYNEQFF. CDR3 in DNA: TGTGCCAGCAGCTTAGGGCGGGATTACAATGAGCAGTTCTTC.

The chain recombines TRBV5-8 with TRBJ1-4; D unresolved. Germline CDR1 SGHTS, CDR2 YDEGEE. The CDR3 extends over 15 amino acids. V lost 2 bases and J lost 4, with 12 bases in between. The CDR3 DNA sequence: TGTGCCAGCAGCTTAGAGAGCGGATTTAATGAAAAACTGTTTTTT. Translated: CASSLESGFNEKLFF.

This clone was seen just once. The chain uses TRBV19 and TRBJ1-1, with D possibly being TRBD1 (5 bases). The CDR3 has 16 residues. Trimming took off 5 bases at V and 5 bases at J, with 21 bases between the two ends. Germline CDR1 LNHDA, CDR2 SQIVND (reference sequence). The CDR3 loop reads CASSLDIRGLRTEAFF. In DNA form, the CDR3 reads TGTGCCAGTAGTCTCGACATTCGGGGGTTGCGAACTGAAGCTTTCTTT.

J is TRBJ2-7 and V is TRBV12-3 or TRBV12-4; D unclear. CDR3 length: 12 amino acids. Trimming took off 7 bases at V and 2 bases at J, with 9 bases between the two ends. CDR3 nucleotides: TGTGCCAGCACTACAGAGACCTACGAGCAGTACTTC. Residues: CASTTETYEQYF.

This chain connects TRBV30 to TRBJ2-2; 7 nucleotides agree with TRBD2. This CDR3 has 15 residues. The germline gives CDR1 GTSNPN, CDR2 SVGIG (reference sequence). Germline trimming cut 2 bases from V and 7 bases from J; bases unmatched to any gene: 10. This CDR3 is CAWSTHSGNIGELFF. DNA for the CDR3: TGTGCCTGGAGTACCCACAGCGGGAATATCGGGGAGCTGTTTTTT.

The V call is TRBV5-1, the J call TRBJ2-2, with 11 bases matching TRBD1. Germline loops: CDR1 SGHRS, CDR2 YFSETQ. The CDR3 runs 15 residues. J lost 1 base, V lost 7 bases, and 3 bases had no gene match. DNA for the CDR3: TGCGCCAGCCGGACAGGGGGCTTGAACACCGGGGAGCTGTTTTTT. Translation: CASRTGGLNTGELFF.

This chain connects TRBV30 to TRBJ1-3; D gene uncertain. V lost 0 bases and J lost 0, with 6 bases in between. Germline V gives CDR1 GTSNPN, CDR2 SVGIG (reference sequence). The CDR3 has 14 residues. Written as DNA, the CDR3 is TGTGCCTGGAGTGTACTGAGCTCTGGAAACACCATATATTTT. Its protein is CAWSVLSSGNTIYF.

The chain joins TRBV29-1 to TRBJ1-2; D is uncertain. V dropped 1 base and J dropped 4 bases, with 10 bases sitting between them. This CDR3 comprises 13 residues. The V gene's germline CDR1 is SQVTM and CDR2 ANQGSEA. The CDR3 reads CSVEGLRGYGYTF. As DNA, the CDR3 is TGCAGCGTTGAAGGTCTCCGGGGCTATGGCTACACCTTC.

CDR3 amino acids: CASSYPGGDYGYTF. In DNA form, the CDR3 reads TGTGCCAGCAGTTACCCCGGGGGGGACTATGGCTACACCTTC. The rearrangement joins TRBV6-5 to TRBJ1-2; tentative D call: TRBD1 (5 bases). Between the trimmed V and J ends, which lost 2 bases and 3 bases, there was a span of 10 bases. The CDR3 runs to 14 residues. Germline-derived CDR1 and CDR2 are MNHEY and SVGAGI.

V gene TRBV6-6 combines with J gene TRBJ1-1, with unresolved D. The V gene's germline CDR1 is MNHNY and CDR2 SVGAGI (reference sequence). Trimming took off 4 bases at V and 5 bases at J, with 14 bases between the two ends. CDR3 length: 14 residues. The CDR3 is CASSLGYFETEAFF. DNA for the CDR3: TGTGCCAGCAGTTTAGGATATTTTGAGACTGAAGCTTTCTTT.

The chain joins TRBV7-9 to TRBJ2-7; 11 bases map to TRBD2. V trimming: 5 bases; J trimming: 5 bases; junction bases outside the gene matches: 5. The CDR3 has 14 amino acids. Germline CDR1 reads SEHNR; CDR2 reads FQNEAQ (reference sequence). The CDR3 nucleotides read TGTGCCAGCAGCACCACTAGCGGGAGTGACGAGCAGTACTTC. This codes for CASSTTSGSDEQYF.

This clone was seen more than once but under ten times. J is TRBJ2-7 and V is TRBV28; D is possibly TRBD2 (6 bases). The CDR3 totals 14 residues. Germline CDR1 is MDHEN and CDR2 is SYDVKM. V was trimmed by 2 bases and J by 0 bases, leaving 8 bases between them. CDR3 in amino acids: CASSLAGSSYEQYF. As DNA, the CDR3 is TGTGCCAGCAGTTTAGCGGGGAGCTCCTACGAGCAGTACTTC.

The rearrangement links TRBV29-1 to TRBJ1-1; D remains ambiguous. With 7 bases removed from V and 3 bases from J, the gap between germline ends came to 12 bases. Per germline, CDR1 SQVTM and CDR2 ANQGSEA. CDR3 length: 12 amino acids. CDR3 bases: TGCAGCGCCATCGGCATCTACACTGAAGCTTTCTTT. This gives the protein CSAIGIYTEAFF.

The chain is built from TRBV28 and TRBJ1-2; D is uncertain. Germline CDR1 MDHEN, CDR2 SYDVKM. V lost 7 bases, J lost 2 bases, and 8 bases lay in between. The CDR3 runs to 12 residues. The CDR3, as DNA: TGTGCCAGCACCCCGACGAACTATGGCTACACCTTC. Its translation is CASTPTNYGYTF.

The gene calls are TRBV30 and TRBJ2-3, with 9 positions matching TRBD2. CDR1 and CDR2 from the germline V gene are GTSNPN and SVGIG (reference sequence). Trimming cost V 5 bases and J 2 bases; bases outside gene matches: 5. This CDR3 contains 14 residues. CDR3 loop: CAWGLAGVTDTQYF. The CDR3 DNA reads as TGTGCCTGGGGCTTAGCGGGGGTCACAGATACGCAGTATTTT.

This rearrangement joins TRBV6-2 or TRBV6-3 to TRBJ2-6; 12 nucleotides line up with TRBD1. The CDR3 extends over 18 amino acids. CDR1 is MNHEY, CDR2 SVGEGT, per germline. The V segment lost 2 bases and the J segment 4 bases; nucleotides outside the gene matches: 6. Here the CDR3 DNA reads TGTGCCAGCAGTTACGAGGGACAGGGGGCAACAGGGGCCAACGTCCTGACTTTC. The encoded protein is CASSYEGQGATGANVLTF.

The gene calls are TRBV11-2 and TRBJ1-1; D remains ambiguous. Germline CDR1 and CDR2: SGHAT and FQNNGV. This CDR3 is built from 18 residues. V was shortened by 0 bases and J by 0 bases, with 17 bases between the two germline ends. The CDR3 is CASSLDRGYQLMNTEAFF. CDR3 sequence (DNA): TGTGCCAGCAGCTTAGATAGAGGGTACCAACTCATGAACACTGAAGCTTTCTTT.

The V and J genes are TRBV7-2 and TRBJ1-5; the match to TRBD1 covers 7 bases. Trimming at V came to 7 bases and at J to 3 bases, leaving 6 bases not matched to a gene. The CDR3 sequence is 14 residues long. CDR1 SGHTA and CDR2 FQGNSA come from the germline V gene. The CDR3 DNA follows: TGTGCCAGCACCCTCGGACAGGCCAATCAGCCCCAGCATTTT. Protein: CASTLGQANQPQHF.